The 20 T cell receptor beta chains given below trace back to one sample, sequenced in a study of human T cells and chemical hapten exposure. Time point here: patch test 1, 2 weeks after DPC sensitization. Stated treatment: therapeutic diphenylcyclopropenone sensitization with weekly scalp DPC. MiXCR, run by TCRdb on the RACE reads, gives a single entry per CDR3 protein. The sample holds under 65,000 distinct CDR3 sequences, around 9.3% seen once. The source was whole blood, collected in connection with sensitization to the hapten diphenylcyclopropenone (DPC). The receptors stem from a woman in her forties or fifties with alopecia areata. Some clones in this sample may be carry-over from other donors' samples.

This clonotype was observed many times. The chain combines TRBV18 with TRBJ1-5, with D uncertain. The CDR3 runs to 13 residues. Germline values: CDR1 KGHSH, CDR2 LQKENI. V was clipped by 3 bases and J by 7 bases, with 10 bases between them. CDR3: CASSPLQAQPQHF. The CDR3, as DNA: TGTGCCAGCTCACCGTTGCAGGCCCAGCCCCAGCATTTT.

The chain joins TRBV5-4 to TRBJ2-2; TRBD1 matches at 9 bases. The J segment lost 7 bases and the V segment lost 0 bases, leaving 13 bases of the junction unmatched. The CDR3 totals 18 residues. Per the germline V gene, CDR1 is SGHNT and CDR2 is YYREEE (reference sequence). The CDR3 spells CASSLVPPGTGRVGELFF. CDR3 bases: TGTGCCAGCAGCTTGGTCCCGCCCGGGACAGGGAGGGTCGGGGAGCTGTTTTTT.

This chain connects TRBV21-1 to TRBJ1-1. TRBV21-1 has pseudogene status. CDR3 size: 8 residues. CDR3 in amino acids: CASSTDLF. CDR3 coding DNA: TGTGCCAGCAGCACTGACCTCTTT.

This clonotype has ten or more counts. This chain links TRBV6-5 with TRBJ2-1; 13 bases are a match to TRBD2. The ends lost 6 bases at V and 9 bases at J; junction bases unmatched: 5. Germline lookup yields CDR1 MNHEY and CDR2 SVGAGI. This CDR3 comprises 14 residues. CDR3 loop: CASSLGLAGAEQFF. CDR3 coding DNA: TGTGCCAGCAGCCTCGGACTAGCGGGGGCTGAGCAGTTCTTC.

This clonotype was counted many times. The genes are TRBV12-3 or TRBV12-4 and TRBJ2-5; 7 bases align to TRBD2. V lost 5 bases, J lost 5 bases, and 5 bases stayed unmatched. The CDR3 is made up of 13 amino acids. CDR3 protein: CASSRGEGETQYF. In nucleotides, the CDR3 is TGTGCCAGCAGTCGCGGGGAGGGGGAGACCCAGTACTTC.

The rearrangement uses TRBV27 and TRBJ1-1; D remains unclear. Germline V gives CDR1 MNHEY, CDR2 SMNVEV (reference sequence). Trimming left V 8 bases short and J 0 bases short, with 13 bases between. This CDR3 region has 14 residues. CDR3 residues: CASARQHMNTEAFF. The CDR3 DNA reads TGTGCCAGCGCGCGGCAGCACATGAACACTGAAGCTTTCTTT.

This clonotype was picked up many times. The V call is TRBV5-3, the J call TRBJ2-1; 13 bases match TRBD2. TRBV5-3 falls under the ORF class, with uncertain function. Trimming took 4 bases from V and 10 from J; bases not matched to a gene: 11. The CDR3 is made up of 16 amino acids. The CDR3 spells CARSNGLAGVKWEQFF. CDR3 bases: TGTGCCAGAAGCAACGGACTAGCGGGAGTGAAGTGGGAGCAGTTCTTC.

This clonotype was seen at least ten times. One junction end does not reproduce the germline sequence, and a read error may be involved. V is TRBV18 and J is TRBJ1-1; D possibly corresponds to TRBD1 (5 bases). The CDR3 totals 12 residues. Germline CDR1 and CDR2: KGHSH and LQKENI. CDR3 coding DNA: TGTGCCAGCTCACCGGAGGGGAGGGTTGGGGAATTT. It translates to CASSPEGRVGEF. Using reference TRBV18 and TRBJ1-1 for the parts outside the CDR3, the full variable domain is NAGVMQNPRHLVRRRGQEARLRCSPMKGHSHVYWYRQLPEEGLKFMVYLQKENIIDESGMPKERFSAEFPKEGPSILRIQQVVRGDSAAYFCASSPEGRVGEFGQGTRLTVV.

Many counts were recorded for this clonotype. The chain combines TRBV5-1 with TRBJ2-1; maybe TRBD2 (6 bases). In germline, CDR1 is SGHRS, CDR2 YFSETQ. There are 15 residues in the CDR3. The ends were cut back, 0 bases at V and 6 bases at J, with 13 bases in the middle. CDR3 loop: CASSLVPSAGNEQFF. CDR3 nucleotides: TGCGCCAGCAGCTTGGTTCCTAGCGCGGGCAATGAGCAGTTCTTC.

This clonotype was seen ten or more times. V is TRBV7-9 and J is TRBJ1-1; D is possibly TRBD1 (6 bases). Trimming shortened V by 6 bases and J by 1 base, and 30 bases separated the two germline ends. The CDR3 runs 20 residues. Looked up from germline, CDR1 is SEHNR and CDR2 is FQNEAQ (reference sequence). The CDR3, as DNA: TGTGCCAGCAGGCCTCTTAGACAGCCCTCATCTCGGGACACGAACACTGAAGCTTTCTTT. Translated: CASRPLRQPSSRDTNTEAFF.

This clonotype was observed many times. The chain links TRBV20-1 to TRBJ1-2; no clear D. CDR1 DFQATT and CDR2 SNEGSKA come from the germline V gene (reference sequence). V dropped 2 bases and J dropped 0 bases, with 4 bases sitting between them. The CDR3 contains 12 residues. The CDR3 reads CSARSANYGYTF. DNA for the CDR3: TGCAGTGCTAGATCAGCTAACTATGGCTACACCTTC.

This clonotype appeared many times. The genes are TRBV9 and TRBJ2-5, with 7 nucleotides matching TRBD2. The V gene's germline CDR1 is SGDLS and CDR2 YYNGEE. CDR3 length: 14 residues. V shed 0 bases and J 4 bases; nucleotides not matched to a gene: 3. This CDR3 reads CASSVGGTTETQYF. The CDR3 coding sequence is TGTGCCAGCAGCGTAGGAGGGACTACAGAGACCCAGTACTTC.

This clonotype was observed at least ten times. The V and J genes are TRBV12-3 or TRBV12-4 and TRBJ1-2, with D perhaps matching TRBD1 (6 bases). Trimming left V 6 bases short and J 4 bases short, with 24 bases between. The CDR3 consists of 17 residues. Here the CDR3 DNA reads TGTGCCAGCAGATCTCGGGGGGCGAGGGGGGTGAGCTATGGCTACACCTTC. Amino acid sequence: CASRSRGARGVSYGYTF.

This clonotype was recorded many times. This CDR3 is CSVERGLLGTDTQYF. Written as DNA, the CDR3 is TGCAGCGTTGAACGGGGTCTTCTTGGCACAGATACGCAGTATTTT. The V and J genes are TRBV29-1 and TRBJ2-3; perhaps TRBD2 as D (5 bases). The germline V gene has CDR1 SQVTM and CDR2 ANQGSEA. This CDR3 is 15 amino acids long. V lost 2 bases, J lost 1 base, and 13 bases lay in between.

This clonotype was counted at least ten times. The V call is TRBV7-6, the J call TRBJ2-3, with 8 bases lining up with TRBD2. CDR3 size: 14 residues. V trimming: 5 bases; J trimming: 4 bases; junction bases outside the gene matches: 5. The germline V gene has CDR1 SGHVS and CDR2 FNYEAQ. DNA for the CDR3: TGTGCCAGCAGCCGGACTAGCTCATCAGATACGCAGTATTTT. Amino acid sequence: CASSRTSSSDTQYF.

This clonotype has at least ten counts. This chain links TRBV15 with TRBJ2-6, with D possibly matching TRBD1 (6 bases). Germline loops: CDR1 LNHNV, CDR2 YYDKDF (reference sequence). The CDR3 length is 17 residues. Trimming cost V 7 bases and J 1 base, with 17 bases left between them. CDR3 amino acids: CATKVGRGSSGANVLTF. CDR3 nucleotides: TGTGCCACCAAAGTCGGCAGGGGATCATCTGGGGCCAACGTCCTGACTTTC. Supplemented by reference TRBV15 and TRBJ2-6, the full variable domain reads DAMVIQNPRYQVTQFGKPVTLSCSQTLNHNVMYWYQQKSSQAPKLLFHYYDKDFNNEADTPDNFQSRRPNTSFCFLDIRSPGLGDTAMYLCATKVGRGSSGANVLTFGAGSRLTVL.

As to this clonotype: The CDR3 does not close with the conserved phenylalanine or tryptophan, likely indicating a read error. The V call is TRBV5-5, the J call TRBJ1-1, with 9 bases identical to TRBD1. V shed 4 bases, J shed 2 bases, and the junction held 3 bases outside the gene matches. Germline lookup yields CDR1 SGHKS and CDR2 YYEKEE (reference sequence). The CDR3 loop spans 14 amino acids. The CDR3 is CASSPQGANTEAFL. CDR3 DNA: TGTGCCAGCAGCCCACAGGGGGCCAACACTGAAGCTTTCTTA.

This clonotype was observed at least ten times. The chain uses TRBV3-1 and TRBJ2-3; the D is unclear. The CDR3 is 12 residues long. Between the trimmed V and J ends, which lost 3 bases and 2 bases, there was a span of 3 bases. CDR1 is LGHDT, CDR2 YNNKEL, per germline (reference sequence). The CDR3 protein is CASSQFTDTQYF. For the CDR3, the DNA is TGTGCCAGCAGCCAGTTCACAGATACGCAGTATTTT.

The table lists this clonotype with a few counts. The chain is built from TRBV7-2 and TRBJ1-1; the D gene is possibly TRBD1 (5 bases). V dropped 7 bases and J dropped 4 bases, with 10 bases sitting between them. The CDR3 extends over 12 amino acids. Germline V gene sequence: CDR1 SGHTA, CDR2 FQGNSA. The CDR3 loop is CASKPGGTEAFF. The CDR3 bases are TGTGCCAGCAAACCCGGGGGCACTGAAGCTTTCTTT. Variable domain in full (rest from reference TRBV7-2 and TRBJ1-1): GAGVSQSPSNKVTEKGKDVELRCDPISGHTALYWYRQSLGQGLEFLIYFQGNSAPDKSGLPSDRFSAERTGGSVSTLTIQRTQQEDSAVYLCASKPGGTEAFFGQGTRLTVV.

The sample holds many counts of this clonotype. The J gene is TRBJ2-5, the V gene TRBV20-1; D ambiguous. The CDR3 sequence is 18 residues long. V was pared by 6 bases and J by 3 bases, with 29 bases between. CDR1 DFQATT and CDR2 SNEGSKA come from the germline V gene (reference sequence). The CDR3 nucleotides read TGCAGTGCCATTTCTCTGTGGCGGAAGATTCGACGGAAAGAGACCCAGTACTTC. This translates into CSAISLWRKIRRKETQYF.